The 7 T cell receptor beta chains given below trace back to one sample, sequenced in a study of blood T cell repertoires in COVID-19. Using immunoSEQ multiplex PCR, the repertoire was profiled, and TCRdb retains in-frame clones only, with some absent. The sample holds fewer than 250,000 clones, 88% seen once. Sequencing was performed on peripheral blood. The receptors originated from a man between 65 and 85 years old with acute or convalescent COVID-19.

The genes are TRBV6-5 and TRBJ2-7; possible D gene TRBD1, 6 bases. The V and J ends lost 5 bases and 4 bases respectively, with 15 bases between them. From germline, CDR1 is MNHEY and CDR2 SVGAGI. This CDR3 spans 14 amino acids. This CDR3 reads CASSPTTGPYEQYF. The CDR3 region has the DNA TGTGCCAGCAGTCCAACTACAGGGCCTTACGAGCAGTACTTC.

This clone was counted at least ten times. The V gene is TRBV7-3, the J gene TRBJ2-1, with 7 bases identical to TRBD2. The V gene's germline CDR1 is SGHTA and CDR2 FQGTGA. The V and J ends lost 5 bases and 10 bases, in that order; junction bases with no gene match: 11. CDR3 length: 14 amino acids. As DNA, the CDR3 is TGTGCCAGCAGCCCCAGCACTGCTAGCGGCGAGCAGTTCTTC. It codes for CASSPSTASGEQFF.

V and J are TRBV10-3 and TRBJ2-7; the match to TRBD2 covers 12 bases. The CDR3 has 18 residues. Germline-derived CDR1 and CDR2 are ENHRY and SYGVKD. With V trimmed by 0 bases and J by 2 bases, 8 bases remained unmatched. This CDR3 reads CAISESTTSGSLAYEQYF. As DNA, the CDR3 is TGTGCCATCAGTGAGTCGACGACTAGCGGGAGCCTCGCCTACGAGCAGTACTTC.

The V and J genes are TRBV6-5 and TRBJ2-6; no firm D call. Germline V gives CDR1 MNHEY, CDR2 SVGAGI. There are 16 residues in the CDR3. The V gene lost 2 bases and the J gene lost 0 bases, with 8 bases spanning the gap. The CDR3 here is CASSYAWSSGANVLTF. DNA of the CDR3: TGTGCCAGCAGTTACGCCTGGAGCTCTGGGGCCAACGTCCTGACTTTC.

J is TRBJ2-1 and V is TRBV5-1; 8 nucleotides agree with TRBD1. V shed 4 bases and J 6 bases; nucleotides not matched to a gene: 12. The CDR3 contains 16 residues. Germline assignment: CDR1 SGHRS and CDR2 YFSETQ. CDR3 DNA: TGCGCCAGCAGCCTATCCGACAGGGGATCTCTCAATGAGCAGTTCTTC. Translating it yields CASSLSDRGSLNEQFF.

CDR3 DNA sequence: TGTGCCAGCAGTCTAAGCGGGGGTTCCAATGAGCAGTTCTTC. Its protein product is CASSLSGGSNEQFF. This sequence joins TRBV2 and TRBJ2-1; 8 bases agree with TRBD2. Germline V gene data show CDR1 as SNHLY and CDR2 as FYNNEI. The CDR3 is 14 amino acids. V lost 5 bases, J lost 6 bases, and 6 bases stayed unmatched. Combining the CDR3 with reference TRBV2 and TRBJ2-1 gives the whole variable domain EPEVTQTPSHQVTQMGQEVILRCVPISNHLYFYWYRQILGQKVEFLVSFYNNEISEKSEIFDDQFSVERPDGSNFTLKIRSTKLEDSAMYFCASSLSGGSNEQFFGPGTRLTVL.

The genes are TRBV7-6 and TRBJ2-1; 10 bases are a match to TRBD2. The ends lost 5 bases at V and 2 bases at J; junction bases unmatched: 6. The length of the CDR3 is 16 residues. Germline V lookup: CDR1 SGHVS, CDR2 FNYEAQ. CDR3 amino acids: CASSQQREGAYNEQFF. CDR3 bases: TGTGCCAGCAGCCAACAGCGGGAGGGGGCCTACAATGAGCAGTTCTTC.